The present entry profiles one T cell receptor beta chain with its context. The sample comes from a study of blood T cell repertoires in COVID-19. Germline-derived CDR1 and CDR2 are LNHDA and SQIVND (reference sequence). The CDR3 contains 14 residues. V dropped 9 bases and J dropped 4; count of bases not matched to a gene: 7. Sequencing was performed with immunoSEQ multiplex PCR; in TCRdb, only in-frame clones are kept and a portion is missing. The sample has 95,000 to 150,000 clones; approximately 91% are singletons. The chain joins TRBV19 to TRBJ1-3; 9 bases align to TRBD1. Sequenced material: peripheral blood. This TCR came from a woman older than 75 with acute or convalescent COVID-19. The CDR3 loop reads CASSGTGFGNTIYF. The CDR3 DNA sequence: TGTGCCAGCTCCGGGACAGGGTTCGGAAACACCATATATTTT. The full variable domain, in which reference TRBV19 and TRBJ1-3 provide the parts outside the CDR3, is DGGITQSPKYLFRKEGQNVTLSCEQNLNHDAMYWYRQDPGQGLRLIYYSQIVNDFQKGDIAEGYSVSREKKESFPLTVTSAQKNPTAFYLCASSGTGFGNTIYFGEGSWLTVV.